This is a list of T cell receptor beta chains from one sample in a study of blood T cell repertoires in COVID-19. Assay: immunoSEQ multiplex PCR; the TCRdb copy retains only in-frame clones and omits some. The sample yields roughly 370,000 clones, approximately 87% seen once. The sequenced sample consisted of PBMCs or T cells enriched from blood (not recorded which). These receptors all come from a woman aged 45-65 years who had recovered from COVID-19. Each CDR3 is given with its conserved first and last residue. A D gene is named only where the DNA matches it firmly. Part of the rows lack a size; the others show once, few, many or a class for expanded clones.

TRBD2	TRBV7-6	NA	TRBJ2-1	TGTGCCAGCAGCTTAGGGGCGGGACTAGCGGCTGCCAATGAGCAGTTCTTC	CASSLGAGLAAANEQFF
TRBD2	TRBV6-1	NA	TRBJ2-3	TGTGCCAGCAGTGAGAGGACTAGCGGGGGTGCAGATACGCAGTATTTT	CASSERTSGGADTQYF
TRBD1	TRBV28	once	TRBJ1-6	TGTGCCAGCAGTGTTGCCACCGGGACAGCCACAGGAACCCTCCACTTT	CASSVATGTATGTLHF
TRBD1	TRBV6-5	NA	TRBJ1-2	TGTGCCAGCAAGACCGGGACAGGGGATGGCTACACCTTC	CASKTGTGDGYTF
NA	TRBV6-5	NA	TRBJ1-1	TGTGCCAGCAGTTACATCTGGAACACTGAAGCTTTCTTT	CASSYIWNTEAFF
TRBD1	TRBV28	NA	TRBJ1-5	TGTGCCAGCAGTGCCGACAGGGGTTACGCTCAGCCCCAGCATTTT	CASSADRGYAQPQHF
NA	TRBV27	NA	TRBJ1-4	TGTGCCAGCAGTCCTCCAACTAATGAAAAACTGTTTTTT	CASSPPTNEKLFF
TRBD2	TRBV19	NA	TRBJ2-7	TGTGCCAGTAGTGAGCGGGGTAGGCCCTACGAGCAGTACTTC	CASSERGRPYEQYF
NA	TRBV18	NA	TRBJ1-5	TGTGCCAGCTCACCATTGAGGAGCAATCAGCCCCAGCATTTT	CASSPLRSNQPQHF
NA	TRBV27	NA	TRBJ1-3	TGTGCCAGCATGACGGGTATCGGAAACACCATATATTTT	CASMTGIGNTIYF
TRBD2	TRBV6-1	NA	TRBJ2-5	TGTGCCAGCAGTGAGGGGACTAGCGGGGGACAAGAGACCCAGTACTTC	CASSEGTSGGQETQYF
TRBD2	TRBV13	NA	TRBJ2-3	TGTGCCAGCAGCGCAACTAGCGGGGCTCTTCCCTACACAGATACGCAGTATTTT	CASSATSGALPYTDTQYF
NA	TRBV6-1	NA	TRBJ1-4	TGTGCCAGCAGTGACTTGGACAGACCTCTGGCTGAAAAACTGTTTTTT	CASSDLDRPLAEKLFF
TRBD1	TRBV6-2/TRBV6-3	few	TRBJ1-1	TGTGCCAGCAGTGCCGCCGGGACAGGGTTTTATCCTTTCTTT	CASSAAGTGFYPFF
TRBD1	TRBV29-1	NA	TRBJ1-2	TGCAGCGTCTCCGACAGGGGGTCTCTTGGCTACACCTTC	CSVSDRGSLGYTF
TRBD1	TRBV5-8	NA	TRBJ1-5	TGTGCCAGCAGCGCCGGGACAGGGTGGAAGCCCCAGCATTTT	CASSAGTGWKPQHF
NA	TRBV7-3	NA	TRBJ1-1	TGTGCCAGCAGGCCGGACAGGAACACTGAAGCTTTCTTT	CASRPDRNTEAFF
NA	TRBV19	NA	TRBJ1-5	TGTGCCAGTAGTAACACCCCAGGGAATCAGCCCCAGCATTTT	CASSNTPGNQPQHF
TRBD1	TRBV11-1	NA	TRBJ2-1	TGTGCCAGCAGCCTCGGACAGGGGGCTTCGAATGAGCAGTTCTTC	CASSLGQGASNEQFF
NA	TRBV28	NA	TRBJ2-7	TGTGCCAGCAGTTTACGGGTCCTAAGCTCCTACGAGCAGTACTTC	CASSLRVLSSYEQYF
NA	TRBV5-6	NA	TRBJ1-2	TGTGCCAGCAGCGCGACAGGACGGGGCCACTATGGCTACACCTTC	CASSATGRGHYGYTF
TRBD1	TRBV2	NA	TRBJ1-2	TGTGCCAGCAGTATACAGGGGGCGGGCGGCTACACCTTC	CASSIQGAGGYTF
NA	TRBV3-1/TRBV3-2	NA	TRBJ1-3	TGTGCCAGCAGCCTAAACGGGGGGGTTGGAAACACCATATATTTT	CASSLNGGVGNTIYF
TRBD1	TRBV6-2/TRBV6-3	few	TRBJ1-1	TGTGCCAGCAGTTCCCGGACAGGGGCCGTCCAGAACACTGAAGCTTTCTTT	CASSSRTGAVQNTEAFF
TRBD1	TRBV28	NA	TRBJ1-2	TGTGCCAGCAGCTTCCTAGACAGGGGTTATGGCTACACCTTC	CASSFLDRGYGYTF
NA	TRBV14	NA	TRBJ1-1	TGTGCCAGCAGCCCCCTAGGGAGGGCCGGGGGCACTGAAGCTTTCTTT	CASSPLGRAGGTEAFF
NA	TRBV6-2/TRBV6-3	NA	TRBJ2-3	TGTGCCAGCAGTTACCCCCTCGGCGGTACGCAGTATTTT	CASSYPLGGTQYF
NA	TRBV11-2	NA	TRBJ2-6	TGTGCCAGCAGCTCGGGTTCTGGGGCCAACGTCCTGACTTTC	CASSSGSGANVLTF
TRBD1	TRBV30	NA	TRBJ1-4	TGTGCCTGGAGTGCCGGGACAGGGAATGAAAAACTGTTTTTT	CAWSAGTGNEKLFF
TRBD2	TRBV15	NA	TRBJ2-5	TGTGCCACCAGCAGAAAACTAGCGGGGGTTCTACAAGAGACCCAGTACTTC	CATSRKLAGVLQETQYF
NA	TRBV7-8	NA	TRBJ2-2	TGTGCCAGCAGCCGAGGACAGATGAACACCGGGGAGCTGTTTTTT	CASSRGQMNTGELFF
NA	TRBV5-1	NA	TRBJ2-1	TGCGCCAGCAGCTCCTTAAATGAGCAGTTCTTC	CASSSLNEQFF
NA	TRBV9	NA	TRBJ2-3	TGTGCCAGCAGCCTCACGGGACATAGCACAGATACGCAGTATTTT	CASSLTGHSTDTQYF
NA	TRBV25-1	once	TRBJ1-2	TGTGCCAGCAGTGGTTGGGACTGGGCTTACACCTTC	CASSGWDWAYTF
NA	TRBV15	NA	TRBJ1-1	TGTGCCACCAGCAGAGATTTGTGGCTCAACACTGAAGCTTTCTTT	CATSRDLWLNTEAFF
NA	TRBV29-1	NA	TRBJ1-5	TGCAGCGTTGGACAGACAAATCAGCCCCAGCATTTT	CSVGQTNQPQHF
NA	TRBV7-2	NA	TRBJ2-7	TGTGCCAGCAGCTTATCTGCGGGTACGGACGAGCAGTACTTC	CASSLSAGTDEQYF
TRBD1	TRBV6-5	NA	TRBJ2-7	TGTGCCAGCAGTTACTCTCCAGGGGGATACGAGCAGTACTTC	CASSYSPGGYEQYF
NA	TRBV2	NA	TRBJ2-2	TGTGCCAGCAGTGAATCAGGGACATGTACGAACACCGGGGAGCTGTTTTTT	CASSESGTCTNTGELFF
TRBD1	TRBV28	NA	TRBJ1-2	TGTGCCAGTGGACAGGGGTTGTCGAATGGCTACACCTTC	CASGQGLSNGYTF
TRBD1	TRBV28	NA	TRBJ1-2	TGTGCCAGCAGTTTATCAGGGGGCTATGGCTACACCTTC	CASSLSGGYGYTF
TRBD2	TRBV19	NA	TRBJ2-3	TGTGCCAGTAGTTTGTCTAGCGGGGGTGTTTACCGCACAGATACGCAGTATTTT	CASSLSSGGVYRTDTQYF
TRBD1	TRBV7-3	NA	TRBJ2-5	TGTGCCAGCAGCCGAACGAAACGACAGGGAAACCAAGAGACCCAGTACTTC	CASSRTKRQGNQETQYF
NA	TRBV19	NA	TRBJ2-3	TGTGCCAGTAGTACTTGGCGGGGTGGGGCAGATACGCAGTATTTT	CASSTWRGGADTQYF
TRBD1	TRBV6-1	NA	TRBJ1-2	TGTGCCAGCTGTGAGGACAGGTCGATTAACTATGGCTACACCTTC	CASCEDRSINYGYTF
TRBD1	TRBV3-1/TRBV3-2	NA	TRBJ1-5	TGTGCCAGAATCCCGGGACAGGAAAATCAGCCCCAGCATTTT	CARIPGQENQPQHF